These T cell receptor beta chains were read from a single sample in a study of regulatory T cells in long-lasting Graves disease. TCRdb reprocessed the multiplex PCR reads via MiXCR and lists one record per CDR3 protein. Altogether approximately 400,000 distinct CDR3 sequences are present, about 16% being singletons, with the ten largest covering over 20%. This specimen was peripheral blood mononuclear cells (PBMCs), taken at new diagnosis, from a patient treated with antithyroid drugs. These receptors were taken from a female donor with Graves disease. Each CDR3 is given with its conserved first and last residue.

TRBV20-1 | CSAPRGPSTDTQYF
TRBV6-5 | CASSFDRVAYNEQFF
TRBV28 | CASSPYGPSGSRNEQFF
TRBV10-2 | CASRDRVTRTDTQYF
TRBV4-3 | CASSPTGPRSSYNEQFF
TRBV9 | CASSVDPGGNEQFF
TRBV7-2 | CASSPGIAGGPSTDTQYF
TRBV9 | CASSVVEREGRDTQYF
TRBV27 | CASSLLAGRFLNEQFF
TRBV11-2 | CASSRAGTGYGYTF
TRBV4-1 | CASSQGAYGGELFF
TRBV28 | CASSFTGLRSYNEQFF
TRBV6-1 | CASRLRSAGPYEQYF
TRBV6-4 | CASSDDTGPKNIQYF
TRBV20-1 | CSARVPGQGNTGELFF
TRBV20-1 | CSASEYPGQRRTGELFF